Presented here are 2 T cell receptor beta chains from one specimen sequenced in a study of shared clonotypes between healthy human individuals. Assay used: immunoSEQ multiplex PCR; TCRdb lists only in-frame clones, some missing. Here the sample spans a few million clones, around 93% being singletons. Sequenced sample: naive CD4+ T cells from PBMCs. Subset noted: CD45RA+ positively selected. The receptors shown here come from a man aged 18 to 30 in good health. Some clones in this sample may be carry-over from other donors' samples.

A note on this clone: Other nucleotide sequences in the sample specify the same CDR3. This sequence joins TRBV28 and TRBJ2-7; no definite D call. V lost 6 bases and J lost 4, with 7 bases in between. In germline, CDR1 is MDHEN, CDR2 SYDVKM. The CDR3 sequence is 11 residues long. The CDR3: CASSLGYEQYF. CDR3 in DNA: TGTGCCAGCAGCCTGGGATACGAGCAGTACTTC.

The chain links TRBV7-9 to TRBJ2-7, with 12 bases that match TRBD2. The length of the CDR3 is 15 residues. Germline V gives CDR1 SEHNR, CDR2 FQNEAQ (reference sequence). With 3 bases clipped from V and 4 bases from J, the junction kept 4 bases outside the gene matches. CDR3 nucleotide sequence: TGTGCCAGCAGCTTCCTAGCGGGAGGGGAGTACGAGCAGTACTTC. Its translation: CASSFLAGGEYEQYF.